Shown below are 17 T cell receptor beta chains from a single sample sequenced in a study of T cells in women clearing cervical HPV infection. TCRdb's copy holds only in-frame clones and misses some; the assay was immunoSEQ multiplex PCR. The sample totals some 50,000 clones. Source material: blood buffy coat. The receptors here all came from a woman aged 18-70 years with a cervical HPV16 infection that either progressed to CIN3+ or cleared (not recorded which).

As to this clone: The CDR3 extends 3 residues past the end of the read, so its final part is completed from the germline J gene. V usage is TRBV20-1 and J usage is TRBJ2-7; TRBD1 might be the D (6 bases). Trimming removed 0 bases from V and 5 bases from J, with 14 bases in between. The CDR3 has 14 amino acids. Looked up from germline, CDR1 is DFQATT and CDR2 is SNEGSKA (reference sequence). The DNA read from the CDR3 is TGCAGTGCTAGAGAACAGGGTCCTTTCAACGAG. It specifies CSAREQGPFNE. The full CDR3 protein is CSAREQGPFNEQYF.

In the case of this clone: The read is 3 residues too short to cover the CDR3 end, so that end is filled in from the germline J gene. This chain connects TRBV12-3 or TRBV12-4 to TRBJ2-7, with D possibly being TRBD2 (5 bases). The ends were cut back, 8 bases at V and 6 bases at J, with 11 bases in the middle. The CDR3 consists of 11 residues. Incomplete CDR3 DNA: TGTGCCAGCCGAAATCGGGGCGAG. Protein sequence: CASRNRGE. The complete CDR3 reads CASRNRGEQYF.

A note on this clone: Coverage ceases 3 residues before the CDR3 finishes, and the germline J gene fills in the end. This chain connects TRBV12-3 or TRBV12-4 to TRBJ2-7; TRBD1 matches at 7 bases. J was trimmed by 3 bases and V by 6 bases; bases with no gene match: 14. This CDR3 has 16 residues. This chain's CDR3 is CASRSTSGTDLYEQYF. CDR3 DNA (partial): TGTGCCAGCAGGTCTACATCCGGGACAGATCTCTACGAG.

Concerning this clone itself: The read halts 3 residues ahead of the CDR3 end, with the missing end drawn from the germline J gene. The chain has TRBV7-2 and TRBJ1-5; D not certain. Trimming cost V 5 bases and J 1 base, with 6 bases left between them. The CDR3 extends over 13 amino acids. CDR1 SGHTA and CDR2 FQGNSA come from the germline V gene. The CDR3 loop is CASSGSSNQPQHF. CDR3 bases read: TGTGCCAGCAGCGGCTCGAGCAATCAGCCC.

Concerning this clone itself: From the germline J gene comes the end of the CDR3, since the read stops 3 residues before it. This sequence joins TRBV12-3 or TRBV12-4 and TRBJ2-4, with D perhaps TRBD1 (5 bases). CDR3 length: 16 residues. Trimming stripped 1 base from V and 3 bases from J, with 13 bases between. CDR3 DNA, as far as it was read: TGTGCCAGCAGTTTAGTCGTGGGGCAAGGCAAAAACATT. This gives the protein CASSLVVGQGKNI. The full CDR3 protein is CASSLVVGQGKNIQYF.

Points on this clone: The read ends 3 residues shy of where the CDR3 ends; the end is completed using the germline J gene. The chain carries TRBV7-2 and TRBJ2-2, with D perhaps TRBD1 (5 bases). The germline V gene has CDR1 SGHTA and CDR2 FQGNSA. The CDR3 length is 15 residues. The V end was cut by 5 bases, the J end by 0 bases, with 10 bases between. CDR3 in amino acids: CASSLQGSNTGELFF. The CDR3 bases that were read are TGTGCCAGCAGCCTCCAGGGTTCGAACACCGGGGAG.

Concerning this clone itself: The read terminates 3 residues ahead of where the CDR3 ends, so the germline J gene completes it. The genes are TRBV19 and TRBJ1-5; no definite D call. CDR1 and CDR2 (germline): LNHDA, SQIVND (reference sequence). This CDR3 comprises 13 residues. This CDR3 is CASSAGQGDPQHF. The sequenced CDR3 bases are TGTGCCAGTAGTGCTGGGCAAGGTGATCCC.

With respect to this clone: Read data end 3 residues before the CDR3 end; the end is taken from the germline J gene. The chain links TRBV5-4 to TRBJ1-1; D not resolved. Looked up from germline, CDR1 is SGHNT and CDR2 is YYREEE (reference sequence). CDR3 size: 12 residues. Here the CDR3 reads CATETKGLPAFF. The CDR3 bases that were read are TGTGCCACCGAAACGAAGGGCTTACCA.

Worth noting for this clone: The read gets to within 3 residues of the CDR3 end, and the germline J gene fills in the rest. The chain couples TRBV9 to TRBJ2-3; a possible D gene is TRBD1 (5 bases). The CDR3 runs 14 residues. The V and J ends lost 0 bases and 4 bases respectively, with 9 bases between them. Germline CDR1 and CDR2: SGDLS and YYNGEE. The CDR3 DNA, read in part, is TGTGCCAGCAGCGTAGTAATGACAGCAGATACG. The encoded protein is CASSVVMTADT. The CDR3 reads in full as CASSVVMTADTQYF. The full variable domain, its missing parts supplied by reference TRBV9 and TRBJ2-3, is DSGVTQTPKHLITATGQRVTLRCSPRSGDLSVYWYQQSLDQGLQFLIQYYNGEERAKGNILERFSAQQFPDLHSELNLSSLELGDSALYFCASSVVMTADTQYFGPGTRLTVL.

As regards this clone: Read coverage stops 3 residues before the CDR3 terminus; the germline J gene supplies the remainder. This chain uses TRBV5-1 with TRBJ1-2; 8 bases are a match to TRBD1. Germline V gives CDR1 SGHRS, CDR2 YFSETQ. J gave up 5 bases and V 0 bases, and 3 bases lay outside the gene matches. The CDR3 is 14 residues long. CDR3 DNA, as far as it was read: TGCGCCAGCAGCTTGGGCCGACAGGGGTATGGC. Its translation is CASSLGRQGYG. Given in full, the CDR3 is CASSLGRQGYGYTF.

Note on this clone: Coverage ceases 3 residues before the CDR3 finishes, and the germline J gene fills in the end. The V call is TRBV7-9, the J call TRBJ1-2, with D possibly matching TRBD1 (5 bases). Germline loops: CDR1 SEHNR, CDR2 FQNEAQ (reference sequence). CDR3 length: 12 amino acids. The CDR3 loop is CASSVGGNDYTF. CDR3 DNA (partial): TGTGCCAGCAGCGTGGGGGGAAACGAC.

Concerning this clone itself: The missing CDR3 end, 3 residues past where the read stops, is filled in from the germline J gene. The chain employs TRBV27 and TRBJ1-5; 7 nucleotides agree with TRBD1. J was trimmed by 4 bases and V by 2 bases; bases with no gene match: 14. CDR3 length: 18 residues. Germline V CDR1 and CDR2: MNHEY, SMNVEV (reference sequence). The CDR3 protein is CASSLSGLIGGTNQPQHF. The DNA read from the CDR3 is TGTGCCAGCAGTTTAAGCGGGTTGATAGGGGGCACTAATCAGCCC.

To note about this clone: The read falls 3 residues short of the CDR3 end, and the missing part is taken from the germline J gene. The chain employs TRBV19 and TRBJ2-2; the D is unclear. Looked up from germline, CDR1 is LNHDA and CDR2 is SQIVND (reference sequence). CDR3 length: 14 residues. Trimming took off 10 bases at V and 5 bases at J, with 17 bases between the two ends. Incomplete CDR3 DNA: TGTGCCACAGAGGAGTGGGCATCGACCGGGGAG. This encodes CATEEWASTGE. The entire CDR3 sequence reads CATEEWASTGELFF.

Regarding this clone: The read comes to an end 3 residues before the CDR3 does, leaving the germline J gene to fill in the end. The chain recombines TRBV20-1 with TRBJ2-7, with TRBD2 matching over 11 bases. Germline values: CDR1 DFQATT, CDR2 SNEGSKA (reference sequence). The CDR3 has 13 amino acids. With V trimmed by 6 bases and J by 3 bases, 4 bases remained unmatched. The CDR3 protein is CSATGLAVYEQYF. Partial CDR3 DNA: TGCAGTGCAACGGGACTAGCGGTCTACGAG.

As to this clone: From the germline J gene comes the end of the CDR3, since the read stops 3 residues before it. This chain connects TRBV29-1 to TRBJ2-2; D not certain. The germline V and J ends were trimmed by 7 bases and 8 bases, with 17 bases remaining between them. Germline values: CDR1 SQVTM, CDR2 ANQGSEA. The CDR3 sequence is 13 residues long. The sequenced CDR3 bases are TGCAGCGCCCTTAAGTCAACCCAGGGGGAG. It codes for CSALKSTQGE. The entire CDR3 is CSALKSTQGELFF.

As concerns this clone: The sequenced fragment ends 3 residues before the CDR3 boundary, so the rest is inferred from the germline J gene. V usage is TRBV5-1 and J usage is TRBJ2-7; perhaps TRBD1 as D (7 bases). The germline V gene encodes CDR1 SGHRS and CDR2 YFSETQ. This CDR3 comprises 15 residues. V lost 2 bases and J lost 3, with 15 bases in between. The CDR3 sequence is CASSFGGAGGYEQYF. The sequenced part of the CDR3 DNA is TGCGCCAGCAGCTTCGGAGGGGCAGGGGGCTACGAG.

With respect to this clone: From the germline J gene comes the end of the CDR3, since the read stops 3 residues before it. The chain links TRBV20-1 to TRBJ2-1, with 13 bases fitting TRBD2. The CDR3 has 17 residues. Trimming removed 5 bases from V and 6 bases from J; junction bases left unmatched: 13. Germline V lookup: CDR1 DFQATT, CDR2 SNEGSKA (reference sequence). The CDR3 sequence: CSAGGRLGLAGVNEQFF. CDR3 bases read: TGCAGTGCTGGGGGCCGGCTCGGACTAGCGGGGGTCAATGAG.